Detailed here is one TCR beta chain. V lost 5 bases to trimming and J lost 6 bases; unmatched junction nucleotides: 9. CDR3 length equals 16 residues. The germline CDR1 and CDR2 sequences are MNHEY and SMNVEV (reference sequence). Generated by immunoSEQ multiplex PCR, the TCRdb table keeps only in-frame clones and is missing some. This table holds 400,000 to 500,000 clones, 88% found once. This entry is derived from a study of blood T cell repertoires in COVID-19. Study-level information: Acute-phase and convalescent COVID-19 samples originated in the United States, Italy and Spain.

The participants were between about 18 and 95 years old and came from about two dozen US areas. Cohorts were determined from participant-reported clinical history. The sample comprised PBMCs or T cells enriched from blood (not recorded which). The genes are TRBV27 and TRBJ1-6; 8 bases align to TRBD1. This receptor was obtained from a woman between 35 and 50 years old who had recovered from COVID-19. CDR3: CASSIGTGSTNSPLHF. CDR3 coding DNA: TGTGCCAGCAGTATCGGGACAGGATCTACTAATTCACCCCTCCACTTT.